This record concerns one T cell receptor beta chain sequence. In its sample, this clonotype was seen a few times. What this receptor recognizes is not known. The input lacks base qualities; no much larger clone sits a single base away. Donors were 39 systemically healthy Caucasian individuals from Russia aged roughly 6 to 95 years. Approximately 9 milliliters of peripheral blood were collected from each donor into EDTA-treated Vacutainer tubes. Ficoll-Paque density-gradient centrifugation was used to isolate PBMCs, with at least 6.5 million per sample. Total RNA, at least 6 micrograms per sample, was extracted from PBMCs with Trizol reagent. For every donor, flow cytometry on a PBMC aliquot measured the percentage of naive CD45RAhigh/CD27high T cells. The data stem from a study of blood T cells in healthy people across ages (dated by TCRdb to between 2014 and 2016). Regarding the complete study: In model experiments, template switching captured roughly one uniquely barcoded TCR beta cDNA molecule for every two T cells. Age-related changes in TCR beta repertoire diversity were measured in the study by deep sequencing normalized with unique cDNA molecular identifiers. Four age groups were formed from the donors: young (average roughly 15 years), middle-aged (approximately 39), aged (roughly 58) and long-lived (roughly 81). Donors of different ages were randomly distributed across sequencing lanes to avoid experimental bias. Using the same blood draw, the study looked at two additional independent replicas of 1 million unique cDNA reads for two donors, one aged 18 to 29 and the other aged 80 or older. Study-level results and caveats: Total diversity estimates from one million sequenced T cells were considered lower bounds and underestimates. As age increased, observed TCR beta diversity per million T cells dropped in a roughly linear way, and a significant reduction was already evident by age about 40. A strong correlation was found between observed TCR beta diversity and the percentage of naive T cells measured by flow cytometry. The long-lived group showed more naive CD4+ T cells, fewer expanded clones and increased TCR diversity than the aged group, suggesting age selection. Because profiling used bulk unsorted PBMCs, naive and antigen-experienced compartments could not be compared conclusively. Because donor CMV infection status was unknown, age-related changes in expanded clonotypes were potentially confounded.

Preparation of the library involved 5' RACE. The listed sequencing device is Illumina HiSeq 2500. The second PCR ran for about 7 to 11 cycles and used a J-beta primer mix along with a sample-barcoded 5' primer. A template-switch 5' adaptor carrying 12 random nucleotides introduced a unique molecular identifier onto each TCR beta cDNA molecule. Each sample yielded at least 2.5 million CDR3-containing paired-end reads. First-strand cDNA synthesis was performed from all RNA using the Mint cDNA synthesis kit, with priming by a TRBC-specific oligonucleotide. Following uracil-DNA glycosylase treatment, all cDNA underwent a first 18-cycle PCR with the universal primers M1SS and BC2_uni_R. The original pipeline was this. For normalization, 1 million high-quality reads, each with a distinct molecular identifier, were randomly selected from each sample. Instead of being binned into consensus sequences, reads that shared molecular identifiers were thrown out. MiTCR, run with a Q25 quality threshold and the strictest error-elimination algorithm, handled CDR3 identification, clonotype clustering and error correction. A nonparametric unseen species model using Euler transformation provided a lower-bound estimate of total TCR beta diversity. TCRdb reworked the public reads: Q25 trimming with fastp, MiXCR clone assembly, productive beta chains retained. All rows with the same CDR3 protein become a single entry with the most common DNA and genes. The V and J calls and clone size come from TCRdb's table, not from the authors' own analysis. The sample table shows roughly 1.5 million distinct CDR3 sequences, and 42% are seen once. Of the sample, around 4% is held by the ten largest clones.

The sequence was collected from a woman aged 18-29 years in good health. Sample: blood.

CDR3 protein: CASSQEDSGSPYEQYF. Read as DNA, the sequence is TGTGCCAGCAGCCAAGAGGATAGCGGGTCCCCCTACGAGCAGTACTTC. This sequence uses TRBV4-2 and TRBJ2-7; the junction holds 7 bases that match TRBD2. From V the trimming removes 0 bases and from J it removes 2 bases, while the gene matches leave 7 bases of the junction unaccounted for. CDR1 and CDR2, looked up from the germline V gene, are LGHNA and YNFKEQ. The CDR3, from cysteine to phenylalanine, totals 16 residues. The only DNA kept is the CDR3, 48 bases in frame from the first base.